This note documents a single T cell receptor (beta chain) sequence. The target antigen is unknown. The source of the sample is a study of identical twins. Study-wide points: Modeled out-of-frame TCR alpha sharing in monozygotic twins fell below observed levels.

Germline V gene sequence: CDR1 GTSNPN, CDR2 SVGIG (reference sequence). Trimming took off 0 bases at V and 0 bases at J, with 5 bases between the two ends. The length of the CDR3 is 14 residues. Unique molecular identifiers were present on cDNA, and template switching added a universal primer site. TCRdb used MiXCR to reprocess the 5' RACE reads, holding one entry per CDR3 protein. Of roughly 570,000 distinct CDR3 sequences detected, approximately 10% appear once; the ten largest clones hold 2.5% to 3.5%. These data were likewise used in another study, on yellow fever vaccine responses in identical twins. That source adds: Twins reportedly mounted vaccine T cell responses that seemed partly convergent, partly personalized.

Sequencing was carried out using PBMCs. The chain has TRBV30 and TRBJ2-2; D remains ambiguous. The receptor was isolated from a woman between 18 and 30 years old in good health. CDR3 sequence: CAWSVATNTGELFF. CDR3 in DNA: TGTGCCTGGAGTGTAGCCACGAACACCGGGGAGCTGTTTTTT.